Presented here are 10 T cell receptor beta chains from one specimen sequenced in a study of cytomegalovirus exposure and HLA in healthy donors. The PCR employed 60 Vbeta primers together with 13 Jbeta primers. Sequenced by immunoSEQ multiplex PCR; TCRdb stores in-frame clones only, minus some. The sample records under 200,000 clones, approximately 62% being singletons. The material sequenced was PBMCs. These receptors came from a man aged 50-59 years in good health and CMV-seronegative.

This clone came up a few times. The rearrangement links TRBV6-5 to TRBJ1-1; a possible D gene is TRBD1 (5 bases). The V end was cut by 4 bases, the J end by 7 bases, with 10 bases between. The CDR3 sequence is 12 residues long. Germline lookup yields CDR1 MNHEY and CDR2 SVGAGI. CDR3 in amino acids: CASSSTGGEAFF. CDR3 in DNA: TGTGCCAGCAGTTCAACGGGGGGTGAAGCTTTCTTT.

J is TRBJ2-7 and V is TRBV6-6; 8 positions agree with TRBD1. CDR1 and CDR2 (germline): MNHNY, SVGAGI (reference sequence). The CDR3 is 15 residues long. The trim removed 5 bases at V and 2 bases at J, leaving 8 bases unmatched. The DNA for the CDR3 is TGTGCCAGCAGTCAGCAGGGGGCGTCCACCTACGAGCAGTACTTC. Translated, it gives CASSQQGASTYEQYF.

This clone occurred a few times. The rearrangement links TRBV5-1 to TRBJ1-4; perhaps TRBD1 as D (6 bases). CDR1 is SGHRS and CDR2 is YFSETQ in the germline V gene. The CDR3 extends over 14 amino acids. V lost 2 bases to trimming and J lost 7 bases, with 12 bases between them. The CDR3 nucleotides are TGCGCCAGCAGCTTACAGGGTGGGGGTGAAAAACTGTTTTTT. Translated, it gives CASSLQGGGEKLFF.

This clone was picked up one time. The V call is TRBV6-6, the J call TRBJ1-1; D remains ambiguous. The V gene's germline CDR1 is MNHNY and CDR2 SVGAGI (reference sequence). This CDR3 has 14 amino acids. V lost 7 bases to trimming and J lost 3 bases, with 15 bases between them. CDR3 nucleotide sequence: TGTGCCAGCATCCGAGACTCCCTGGACACTGAAGCTTTCTTT. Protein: CASIRDSLDTEAFF.

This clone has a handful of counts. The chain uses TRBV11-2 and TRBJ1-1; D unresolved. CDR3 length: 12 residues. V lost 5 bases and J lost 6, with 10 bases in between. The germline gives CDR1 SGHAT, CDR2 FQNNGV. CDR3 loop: CASSLTSSEAFF. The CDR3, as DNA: TGTGCCAGCAGCCTTACATCGTCTGAAGCTTTCTTT.

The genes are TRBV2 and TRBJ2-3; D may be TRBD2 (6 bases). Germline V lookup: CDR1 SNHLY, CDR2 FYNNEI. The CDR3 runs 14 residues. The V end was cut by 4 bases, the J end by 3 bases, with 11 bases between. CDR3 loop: CASSVWGRTDTQYF. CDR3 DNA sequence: TGTGCCAGCAGTGTGTGGGGGAGGACAGATACGCAGTATTTT.

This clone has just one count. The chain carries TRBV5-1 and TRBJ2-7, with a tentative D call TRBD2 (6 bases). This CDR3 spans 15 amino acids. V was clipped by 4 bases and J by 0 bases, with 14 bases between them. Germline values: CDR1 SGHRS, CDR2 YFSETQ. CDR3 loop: CASSTLAGSSYEQYF. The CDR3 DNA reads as TGCGCCAGCAGCACCCTGGCGGGGAGCTCCTACGAGCAGTACTTC.

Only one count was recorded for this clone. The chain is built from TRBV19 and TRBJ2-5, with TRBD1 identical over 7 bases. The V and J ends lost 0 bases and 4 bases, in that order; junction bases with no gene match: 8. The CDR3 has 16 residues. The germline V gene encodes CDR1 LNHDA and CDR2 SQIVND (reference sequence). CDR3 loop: CASSIDSPTGRETQYF. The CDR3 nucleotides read TGTGCCAGTAGTATAGATTCCCCGACAGGGAGAGAGACCCAGTACTTC.

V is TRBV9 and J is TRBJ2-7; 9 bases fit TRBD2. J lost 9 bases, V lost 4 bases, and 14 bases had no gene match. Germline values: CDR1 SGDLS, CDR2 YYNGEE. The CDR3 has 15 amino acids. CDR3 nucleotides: TGTGCCAGCAGCACCAGCGGGACTAGCATCTTGGGGCAGTACTTC. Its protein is CASSTSGTSILGQYF. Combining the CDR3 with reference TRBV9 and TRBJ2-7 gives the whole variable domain DSGVTQTPKHLITATGQRVTLRCSPRSGDLSVYWYQQSLDQGLQFLIQYYNGEERAKGNILERFSAQQFPDLHSELNLSSLELGDSALYFCASSTSGTSILGQYFGPGTRLTVT.

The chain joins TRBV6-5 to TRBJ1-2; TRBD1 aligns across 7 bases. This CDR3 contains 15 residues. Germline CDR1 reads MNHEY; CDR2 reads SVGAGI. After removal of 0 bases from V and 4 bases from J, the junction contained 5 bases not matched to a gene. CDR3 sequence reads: CASSYSKGAGYGYTF. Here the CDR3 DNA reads TGTGCCAGCAGTTACTCGAAGGGGGCTGGCTATGGCTACACCTTC.